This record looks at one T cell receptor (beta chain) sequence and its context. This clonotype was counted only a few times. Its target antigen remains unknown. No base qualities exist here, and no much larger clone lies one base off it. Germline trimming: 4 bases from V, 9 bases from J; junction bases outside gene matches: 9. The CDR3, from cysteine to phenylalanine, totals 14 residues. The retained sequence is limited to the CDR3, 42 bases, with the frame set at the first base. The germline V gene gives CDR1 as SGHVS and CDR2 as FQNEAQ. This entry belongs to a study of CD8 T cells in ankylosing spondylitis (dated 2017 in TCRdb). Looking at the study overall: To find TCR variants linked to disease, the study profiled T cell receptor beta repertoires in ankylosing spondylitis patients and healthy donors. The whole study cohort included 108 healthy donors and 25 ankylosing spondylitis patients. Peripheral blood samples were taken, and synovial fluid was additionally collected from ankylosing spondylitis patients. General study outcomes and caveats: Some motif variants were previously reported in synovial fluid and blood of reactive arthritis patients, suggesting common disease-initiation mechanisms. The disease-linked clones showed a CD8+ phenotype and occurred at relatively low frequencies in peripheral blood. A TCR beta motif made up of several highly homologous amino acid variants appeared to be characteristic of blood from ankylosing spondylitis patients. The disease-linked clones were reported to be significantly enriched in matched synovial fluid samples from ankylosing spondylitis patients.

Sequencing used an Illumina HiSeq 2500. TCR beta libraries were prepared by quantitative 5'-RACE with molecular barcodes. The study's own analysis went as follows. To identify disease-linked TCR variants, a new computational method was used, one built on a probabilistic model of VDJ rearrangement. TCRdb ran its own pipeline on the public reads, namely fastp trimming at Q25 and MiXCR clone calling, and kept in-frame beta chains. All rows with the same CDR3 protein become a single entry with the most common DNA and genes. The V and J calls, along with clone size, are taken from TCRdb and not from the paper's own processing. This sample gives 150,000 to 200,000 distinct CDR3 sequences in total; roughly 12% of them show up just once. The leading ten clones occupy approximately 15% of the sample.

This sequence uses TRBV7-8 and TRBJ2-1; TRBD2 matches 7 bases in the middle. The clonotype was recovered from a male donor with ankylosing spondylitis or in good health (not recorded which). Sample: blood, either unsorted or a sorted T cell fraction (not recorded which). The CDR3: CASSSLGGGSEQFF. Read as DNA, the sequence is TGTGCCAGCAGCTCTCTCGGGGGAGGGTCTGAGCAGTTCTTC.